Listed below are T cell receptor beta chains from one sample, sequenced in a study of blood T cell repertoires in COVID-19. Generated by immunoSEQ multiplex PCR, the TCRdb table keeps only in-frame clones and is missing some. The table lists about 50,000 clones, about four fifths of them singletons. The specimen sequenced was peripheral blood. The receptor source for this set is a man between 65 and 85 years old with active COVID-19. The CDR3 runs from the conserved cysteine through the conserved F or W.

>TRBJ2-1|TRBV30
CAWSGTSGAYNEQFF
>TRBJ2-7|TRBV4-1
CASSHVSTSGSYEQYF
>TRBJ2-3|TRBV10-3
CAIRTPRAGGGTDTQYF
>TRBJ2-7|TRBV11-2
CASIRGQGVYEQYF
>TRBJ2-1|TRBV5-1
CASSFGSGRAGWKNEQFF
>TRBJ1-2|TRBV5-6
CASTIPPTGSGYTF
>TRBJ2-5|TRBV30
CAWSRLLGGTQYF
>TRBJ1-2|TRBV28
CASSLPPGGGNYGYTF
>TRBJ2-3|TRBV19
CASSMGTGTDTQYF
>TRBJ2-1|TRBV7-6
CASSLAGGTRSTGEQFF
>TRBJ2-7|TRBV6-5
CASSLDRGRTYEQYF
>TRBJ1-3|TRBV9
CASSVEGDSGNTIYF
>TRBJ1-1|TRBV7-9
CASSPSRVSNTEAFF
>TRBJ2-3|TRBV28
CASSPGGDTQYF
>TRBJ2-7|TRBV6-6
CATRDTFYYEQYF
>TRBJ1-5|TRBV28
CATYGGPGGNFGNQPQHF
>TRBJ2-7|TRBV7-2
CASSLNPGEINEQYF
>TRBJ1-1|TRBV13
CASSAFRQGGMNTEAFF
>TRBJ2-7|TRBV7-9
CASSLLDEQYF
>TRBJ2-5|TRBV7-8
CASTRGDQETQYF
>TRBJ2-3|TRBV5-4
CASSLRARGTDTQYF
>TRBJ1-1|TRBV30
CAWSDLGRNTEAFF
>TRBJ2-5|TRBV21-1
CASSKHAQEGLDILRETQYF
>TRBJ2-5|TRBV30
CACKGPASGRTRETQYF
>TRBJ1-1|TRBV28
CASSLRTGGWTEAFF
>TRBJ2-7|TRBV18
CASSLYGTPRGDEQYF
>TRBJ2-1|TRBV6-4
CASSDPEGGPYNEQFF
>TRBJ2-7|TRBV7-9
CASRQGQGREQYF
>TRBJ2-5|TRBV4-3
CASSQRRGGSGREETQYF
>TRBJ1-4|TRBV19
CASSGRTGGAYEKLFF
>TRBJ2-1|TRBV7-8
CASSSKRAQYNEQFF
>TRBJ1-1|TRBV6-6
CASSLTGSTEAFF
>TRBJ2-7|TRBV6-2/TRBV6-3
CASSYSGGQYF
>TRBJ2-1|TRBV29-1
CSVGTSGTRNEQFF
>TRBJ2-5|TRBV18
CASSSQGAGETQYF
>TRBJ1-4|TRBV5-4
CASSPGQNEKLFF
>TRBJ2-3|TRBV5-1
CASSPTSGTDTQYF
>TRBJ2-5|TRBV10-3
CAIRGGQETQYF
>TRBJ2-7|TRBV7-2
CASSPGTSGYYEQYF
>TRBJ1-1|TRBV7-9
CASSPRQPNTEAFF
>TRBJ1-1|TRBV30
CAWSVRGGLSRNTEAFF
>TRBJ2-1|TRBV6-5
CASSYSILAAYNEQFF
>TRBJ1-5|TRBV28
CASSLSVGLGNQPQHF
>TRBJ1-3|TRBV5-6
CASSLTRGGRNTIYF
>TRBJ1-1|TRBV19
CASSIVYAGGFTEAFF
>TRBJ2-4|TRBV24-1
CATSPSGRGNIQYF
>TRBJ1-6|TRBV20-1
CSASGSSYNSPLHF
>TRBJ2-5|TRBV4-3
CASSQGVSGQETQYF
>TRBJ2-5|TRBV5-1
CASSFAGLAVKGETQYF
>TRBJ1-1|TRBV14
CASSLLSDSLNTEAFF